This T cell receptor (beta chain) was retrieved from a study of CD8+ T cells in alopecia areata. At the level of the study: Twice a day, 5 to 10 mg of oral tofacitinib was administered to treated patients.

This CDR3 comprises 14 residues. The V segment lost 4 bases and the J segment 4 bases; nucleotides outside the gene matches: 10. Germline lookup yields CDR1 SQVTM and CDR2 ANQGSEA. A note on this clone: What it binds is not known.

Regarding treatment: oral pan-JAK inhibitor, 5-10 mg twice daily. Reverse transcription of extracted RNA yielded cDNA, which provided the sequencing template. The data were produced by immunoSEQ multiplex PCR, yet TCRdb's version contains in-frame clones alone and is incomplete. Seen here are fewer than 200,000 clones, around three fifths observed once, and the top ten hold more than 13%. The study, taken as a whole, reports: Alopecia totalis/universalis scalp especially showed more expanded CD8+ clones than normal scalp. Against the mouse data, patients shared TCRs less clearly, possibly for HLA reasons.

This sample comprised CD4+ T cells sorted from blood, obtained at week 24, from a patient treated with tofacitinib. This clonotype was sampled from a human donor with alopecia areata. The rearrangement joins TRBV29-1 to TRBJ2-7; TRBD1 matches 7 bases. CDR3 sequence reads: CSVGVRGIVYEQYF. The DNA of the CDR3 is TGCAGCGTTGGCGTCAGGGGGATAGTATACGAGCAGTACTTC.